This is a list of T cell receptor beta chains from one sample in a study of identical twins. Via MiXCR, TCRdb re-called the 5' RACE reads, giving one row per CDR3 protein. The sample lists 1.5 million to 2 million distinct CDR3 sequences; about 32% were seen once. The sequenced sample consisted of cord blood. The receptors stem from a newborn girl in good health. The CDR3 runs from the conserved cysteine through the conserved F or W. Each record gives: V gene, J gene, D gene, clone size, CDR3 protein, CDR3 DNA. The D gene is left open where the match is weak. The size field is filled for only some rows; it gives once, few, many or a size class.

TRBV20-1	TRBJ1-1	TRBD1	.	CSATDREGGTEAFF	TGCAGTGCTACAGACAGGGAAGGGGGCACTGAAGCTTTCTTT
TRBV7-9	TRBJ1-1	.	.	CASSLDVGNTEAFF	TGTGCCAGCAGCTTAGACGTTGGAAACACTGAAGCTTTCTTT
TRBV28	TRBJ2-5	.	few	CASSYLFSTPQETQYF	TGTGCCAGCAGTTATTTGTTTAGTACCCCGCAAGAGACCCAGTACTTC
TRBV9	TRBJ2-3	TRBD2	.	CASSVATSGADTQYF	TGTGCCAGCAGCGTAGCGACTAGCGGGGCAGATACGCAGTATTTT
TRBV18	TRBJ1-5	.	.	CASSPPNSGVNQPEHF	TGTGCCAGCTCACCACCAAATAGTGGGGTCAATCAGCCCGAGCATTTT
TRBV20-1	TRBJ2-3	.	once	CSARDLCSPDTQYF	TGCAGTGCTAGAGATCTTTGTTCCCCAGATACGCAGTATTTT
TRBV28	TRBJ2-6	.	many	CASSFGSRESGANVLTF	TGTGCCAGCAGTTTCGGCTCCAGGGAATCTGGGGCCAACGTCCTGACTTTC
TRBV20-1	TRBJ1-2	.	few	CSARGAGPTYGYTF	TGCAGTGCTAGAGGCGCGGGGCCAACCTATGGCTACACCTTC
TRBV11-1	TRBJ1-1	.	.	CASSPRGGFNTEAFF	TGTGCCAGCAGCCCCCGGGGCGGCTTTAACACTGAAGCTTTCTTT
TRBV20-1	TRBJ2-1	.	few	CSAKMALPNEQFF	TGCAGTGCTAAAATGGCGTTACCTAATGAGCAGTTCTTC
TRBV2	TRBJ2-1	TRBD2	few	CASRSTSGGAQFF	TGTGCCAGCAGATCGACTAGCGGGGGGGCGCAGTTCTTC
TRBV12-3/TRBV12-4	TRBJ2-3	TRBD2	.	CASNPSGGTDTQYF	TGTGCCAGCAATCCTAGCGGGGGAACAGATACGCAGTATTTT
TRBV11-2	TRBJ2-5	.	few	CASQSPTGYYETQYF	TGTGCCAGCCAATCGCCTACAGGGTATTACGAGACCCAGTACTTC
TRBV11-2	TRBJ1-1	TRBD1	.	CASSWGQGAGTEAFF	TGTGCCAGCAGCTGGGGACAGGGGGCTGGGACTGAAGCTTTCTTT
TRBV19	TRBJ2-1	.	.	CASSRAQVYNEQFF	TGTGCCAGTAGTCGTGCTCAGGTATACAATGAGCAGTTCTTC
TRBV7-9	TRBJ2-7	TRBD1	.	CASSLRETGAYNEQYF	TGTGCCAGCAGCTTACGTGAGACAGGGGCCTACAATGAGCAGTACTTC
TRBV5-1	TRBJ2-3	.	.	CASSKQGPDTQYF	TGCGCCAGCAGCAAACAGGGTCCAGATACGCAGTATTTT
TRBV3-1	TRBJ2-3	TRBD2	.	CASSFPGLAGGTDTQYF	TGTGCCAGCAGCTTTCCGGGACTAGCGGGAGGAACAGATACGCAGTATTTT
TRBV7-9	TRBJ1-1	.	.	CASSTGIAEAFF	TGTGCCAGCAGCACAGGGATCGCTGAAGCTTTCTTT
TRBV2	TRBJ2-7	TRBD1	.	CASRQGITYEQYF	TGTGCCAGTCGACAGGGGATTACCTACGAGCAGTACTTC
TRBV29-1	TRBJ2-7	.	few	CSVAGWTVEQYF	TGCAGCGTTGCTGGGTGGACTGTCGAGCAGTACTTC
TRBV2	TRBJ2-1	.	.	CASTYSYNEQFF	TGTGCCAGCACCTATAGCTACAATGAGCAGTTCTTC
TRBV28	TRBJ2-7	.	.	CALQKQGYEQYF	TGTGCCTTACAAAAACAGGGTTACGAGCAGTACTTC
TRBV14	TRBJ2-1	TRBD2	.	CASSQVGLAGPVQFF	TGTGCCAGCAGCCAAGTGGGCCTAGCGGGCCCGGTTCAGTTCTTC